This T cell receptor (beta chain) derives from a study of T cell responses to AZD1222 COVID-19 vaccine. Overall study findings and caveats: Among the donors, most were white British and more were female, and clonal diversity was possibly underestimated. Once two AZD1222 doses were given, Spike-specific TCR breadth and depth went up.

The table came from immunoSEQ multiplex PCR; TCRdb's copy has only in-frame clones and leaves some out. Here the sample spans about 140,000 clones, about 92% being singletons. Of note for this clone: The antigen remains unidentified.

This specimen consisted of peripheral blood, obtained 28 days after the second AZD1222 dose. The receptor comes from an adult who received the AZD1222 COVID-19 vaccine.

The CDR3 is CASSLEGYLNTEAFF. For the CDR3, the DNA is TGCGCCAGCAGCTTGGAGGGATACCTGAACACTGAAGCTTTCTTT. The chain uses TRBV5-1 and TRBJ1-1; no clear D gene. The CDR3 has 15 amino acids. V gave up 0 bases and J gave up 0 bases, with 9 bases separating them. Germline V lookup: CDR1 SGHRS, CDR2 YFSETQ.